A single sample gave rise to the 9 T cell receptor beta chains below, sequenced in a study of beta chain features in type 1 diabetes (dated by TCRdb to 2016 to 2019). The receptor library was made with the immunoSEQ multiplex PCR assay. The High Capacity cDNA Reverse Transcription Kit was used to reverse transcribe all of the isolated RNA, meaning that expressed TCRB transcripts were what got sequenced. The table was pulled from immuneACCESS by TCRdb, which kept in-frame rearrangements only. Such tables lose some clones; where checked, under half of the loss comes from unresolved V genes, and the rest has no known cause. This sample gives approximately 140,000 clones in total; 7.5% to 9.5% of them show up just once. The ten largest clones add up to 0.75% of the sample. The research as a whole found: In all four CD4+ subsets, TCRB CDR3 length was moderately but significantly shorter in type 1 diabetes patients.

These receptors' antigens are unknown. Sample: central memory CD4+ T cells from blood. These receptors all come from a man aged 25-45 years with type 1 diabetes.

The J gene is TRBJ2-2, the V gene TRBV30; 11 bases are shared with TRBD2. The ends lost 3 bases at V and 7 bases at J; junction bases unmatched: 4. The CDR3 consists of 14 residues. Germline CDR1 and CDR2: GTSNPN and SVGIG (reference sequence). CDR3 sequence: CAWRTSGEGGELFF. Written as DNA, the CDR3 is TGTGCCTGGAGGACTAGCGGGGAGGGCGGGGAGCTGTTTTTT.

This clone was observed a handful of times. The V gene is TRBV7-8, the J gene TRBJ1-2, with 7 bases fitting TRBD1. This CDR3 spans 17 amino acids. From germline, CDR1 is SGHVS and CDR2 FQNEAQ. V was clipped by 5 bases and J by 4 bases; unmatched bases: 16. The CDR3 sequence is CASSAPTSRQGGYGYTF. CDR3 sequence (DNA): TGTGCCAGCAGCGCCCCCACCAGCAGACAGGGAGGCTATGGCTACACCTTC. The full variable domain, rest sourced from reference TRBV7-8 and TRBJ1-2, is GAGVSQSPRYKVAKRGQDVALRCDPISGHVSLFWYQQALGQGPEFLTYFQNEAQLDKSGLPSDRFFAERPEGSVSTLKIQRTQQEDSAVYLCASSAPTSRQGGYGYTFGSGTRLTVV.

The J gene is TRBJ1-5, the V gene TRBV4-2, with 7 bases identical to TRBD1. The CDR3 runs 14 residues. Germline V gives CDR1 LGHNA, CDR2 YNFKEQ. Losses at the gene ends were 3 bases for V and 3 bases for J; bases not matched to a gene: 2. CDR3 nucleotides: TGTGCCAGCAGCCAGACAGGGAACAATCAGCCCCAGCATTTT. As protein: CASSQTGNNQPQHF.

V gene TRBV6-1 combines with J gene TRBJ1-1; D is undetermined. CDR1 and CDR2 (germline): MNHNS, SASEGT. The CDR3 covers 14 residues. With 1 base removed from V and 4 bases from J, the gap between germline ends came to 10 bases. The CDR3 bases are TGTGCCAGCAGTGAAGTACAGACGGTCACTGAAGCTTTCTTT. As protein: CASSEVQTVTEAFF.

This clone has just a few counts. This chain joins TRBV6-6 and TRBJ2-7, with 12 bases that match TRBD2. The CDR3 has 16 amino acids. Germline V CDR1 and CDR2: MNHNY, SVGAGI (reference sequence). V gave up 6 bases and J gave up 2 bases; unmatched junction bases: 8. The CDR3 bases are TGTGCCAGCAGGCCCCCTAGCGGGGGGGCCGCCTACGAGCAGTACTTC. Protein product: CASRPPSGGAAYEQYF.

This clone was seen a handful of times. The J gene is TRBJ2-7, the V gene TRBV6-5; TRBD1 agrees at 8 bases. CDR3 length: 15 residues. In germline, CDR1 is MNHEY, CDR2 SVGAGI. The trim removed 7 bases at V and 4 bases at J, leaving 12 bases unmatched. CDR3 region: CASTLDRGESYEQYF. CDR3 DNA: TGTGCCAGCACCCTAGACAGGGGTGAATCTTACGAGCAGTACTTC.

This clone showed up just a few times. This chain joins TRBV5-6 and TRBJ1-1, with D hard to call. Germline CDR1 is SGHDT and CDR2 is YYEEEE. Trimming cost V 6 bases and J 2 bases, with 5 bases left between them. This CDR3 has 11 residues. The CDR3 DNA reads TGTGCCAGCACCCTCAACACTGAAGCTTTCTTT. It is translated as CASTLNTEAFF.

This clone has only a few counts. The chain couples TRBV5-1 to TRBJ1-1; TRBD1 is a possible D gene (5 bases). V gave up 10 bases and J gave up 10 bases, with 14 bases separating them. Germline V CDR1 and CDR2: SGHRS, YFSETQ. There are 10 residues in the CDR3. The CDR3 loop is CASTVGGAFF. The DNA of the CDR3 is TGCGCCTCAACGGTCGGGGGAGCTTTCTTT.

This clone was detected a few times. The chain carries TRBV5-1 and TRBJ2-5; maybe TRBD2 (6 bases). Germline V gene sequence: CDR1 SGHRS, CDR2 YFSETQ. Trimming left V 5 bases short and J 2 bases short, with 13 bases between. The CDR3 spans 14 residues. CDR3 coding DNA: TGCGCCAGCAGTTCGGCGGGGAAACAAGAGACCCAGTACTTC. It translates to CASSSAGKQETQYF.